The text below deals with one T cell receptor beta chain. Its target is unknown. CDR3 length: 15 residues. V was clipped by 8 bases and J by 1 base, with 18 bases between them. CDR1 MDHEN and CDR2 SYDVKM come from the germline V gene. TCRdb called the reads again in MiXCR, with one record for every CDR3 protein. Of around 300,000 distinct CDR3 sequences listed, roughly 25% were seen once; the top ten hold roughly 13%. The record originates from a study of T cell repertoires in cytomegalovirus infection. The specimen comprised cultured PBMCs, sampled from culture after CMV antigen stimulation. The V gene is TRBV28, the J gene TRBJ2-7; the D gene is possibly TRBD2 (6 bases). The TCR comes from a human donor in good health (CMV status not recorded). Some clones in this sample may be carry-over from other donors' samples. For the CDR3, the DNA is TGTGCCAGCGGAGGGGTATTGAGCCCTTCCTACGAGCAGTACTTC. Its protein is CASGGVLSPSYEQYF.